This T cell receptor (beta chain) was identified during a study of regulatory T cells in long-lasting Graves disease. Described time point: newly diagnosed GD, antithyroid drugs for less than 3 months. Isolated PBMC RNA provided the starting material for the TCR library. This CDR3 is built from 14 residues. J lost 9 bases, V lost 6 bases, and 9 bases had no gene match. Germline CDR1 MNHEY, CDR2 SVGEGT. Building the TCR beta libraries relied on iRepertoire HTBI primers, and CDR3 regions underwent Arm-PCR. TCRdb re-analysed the multiplex PCR reads in MiXCR, keeping a single row per CDR3 protein. This table has 400,000 to 500,000 distinct CDR3 sequences, roughly 17% appearing once. The sample was also linked to a second study, of T cells in Graves' hyperthyroidism and ophthalmopathy. That study reports: Hyperthyroidism patients were newly diagnosed, had disease duration under 2 months, and were aged 18 to 65 years.

The sequencing used peripheral blood mononuclear cells (PBMCs), collected at new diagnosis, from a patient treated with antithyroid drugs. The V and J genes are TRBV6-2 or TRBV6-3 and TRBJ2-7; 12 bases match TRBD1. This clonotype was sampled from a woman aged 25 to 39 with Graves disease. The DNA of the CDR3 is TGTGCCAGCAGAACCGGGACAGGGGGCGGTGGGCAGTACTTC. The encoded protein is CASRTGTGGGGQYF.